The clone carrying this T cell receptor (beta chain) has just a few counts. This record comes from a study of response to subunit inactivated influenza vaccine. Via MiXCR, TCRdb re-called the RT-PCR reads, giving one row per CDR3 protein. Here the sample spans some 570,000 distinct CDR3 sequences, approximately 10% being singletons. The length of the CDR3 is 18 residues. Trimming took 0 bases from V and 0 from J, leaving 15 bases between them. The V gene's germline CDR1 is SQVTM and CDR2 ANQGSEA. The same data also went into a second study, on T cells expressing NK-cell markers. That source notes: A 5'RACE template switching approach incorporating UMIs was used to make TCR beta cDNA. The TCR beta repertoires originated in sorted CD3+CD56+NKG2C+, CD3+CD56+NKG2C- and CD3+CD56-NKG2C+ T cells.

The sequencing used PBMCs from blood, collected on the day of vaccination. This receptor was identified in a man aged 45-65 years who received an inactivated influenza vaccine. The chain recombines TRBV29-1 with TRBJ2-6; D is uncertain. The DNA of the CDR3 is TGCAGCGTTGAAGATGCGAAAGGTGCTTTCTCTGGGGCCAACGTCCTGACTTTC. Its protein product is CSVEDAKGAFSGANVLTF.